Listed below are T cell receptor beta chains from one sample, sequenced in a study of beta chain features in type 1 diabetes. The data were produced by immunoSEQ multiplex PCR, yet TCRdb's version contains in-frame clones alone and is incomplete. The sample holds some 660,000 clones, over 11% seen once. The source material was naive CD4+ T cells from blood. These receptors all stem from a man between 18 and 35 years old with type 1 diabetes. CDR3s include the opening cysteine and the closing phenylalanine or tryptophan. Each record gives: clone size, D gene, V gene, J gene, CDR3 DNA, CDR3 protein. The D gene is left open where the match is weak. Part of the rows lack a size; the others show once, few, many or a class for expanded clones.

.,TRBD1,TRBV6-5,TRBJ1-5,TGTGCCAGCAGTACAACTCAGGGGGCCTATCAGCCCCAGCATTTT,CASSTTQGAYQPQHF
few,.,TRBV30,TRBJ1-2,TGTGCCTGGAGTGTGGGGGTCTGGAGTGGCTACACCTTC,CAWSVGVWSGYTF
.,TRBD2,TRBV6-5,TRBJ2-5,TGTGCCAGCAGTTTCACACTAGCGGGGTCGGGTGTGACCCAGTACTTC,CASSFTLAGSGVTQYF
few,.,TRBV9,TRBJ2-3,TGTGCCAGCAGCGTAGGGAGTATGACAGGAACAGATACGCAGTATTTT,CASSVGSMTGTDTQYF
.,.,TRBV29-1,TRBJ2-1,TGCAGCGTTGAAGATGGGGCACCGCACCCCTACAATGAGCAGTTCTTC,CSVEDGAPHPYNEQFF
.,.,TRBV7-9,TRBJ1-1,TGTGCCAGCAGCGGGACCATTCCGGCCTCGGTCGGGGCTTTCTTT,CASSGTIPASVGAFF
few,.,TRBV7-2,TRBJ1-2,TGTGCCAGCAGTGTGGCGGGTGTATATGGCTACACCTTC,CASSVAGVYGYTF
.,.,TRBV15,TRBJ1-2,TGTGCCACCAGCAGAGCCGGGTCTAACTATGGCTACACCTTC,CATSRAGSNYGYTF
few,.,TRBV28,TRBJ2-3,TGTGCCAGCAGTTTTGGTGGGTCCACAGATACGCAGTATTTT,CASSFGGSTDTQYF
.,TRBD1,TRBV11-3,TRBJ2-3,TGTGCCAGCAGCCGGGACAGGCACACAGATACGCAGTATTTT,CASSRDRHTDTQYF
.,.,TRBV7-2,TRBJ2-5,TGTGCCAGCAGCTTAGCCGATGGTAGCGTGAAGACCCAGTACTTC,CASSLADGSVKTQYF
.,.,TRBV25-1,TRBJ1-2,TGTGCCAGCAGTGTCGAGGAACTCTATGGCTACACCTTC,CASSVEELYGYTF
few,.,TRBV19,TRBJ1-2,TGTGCCAGTAGTATCGTACGGGGGGCGCGGCATGGCTACACCTTC,CASSIVRGARHGYTF
few,.,TRBV4-3,TRBJ1-2,TGCGCCAGCAGCAAAGCCGACCCGGGGACAACCTATGGCTACACCTTC,CASSKADPGTTYGYTF
.,.,TRBV7-2,TRBJ2-1,TGTGCCAGCTGGTACAGGGACCACAATGAGCAGTTCTTC,CASWYRDHNEQFF
few,.,TRBV5-6,TRBJ2-4,TGTGCCAGCAGCTTGGTCGACGGATACTTAGCCAAAAACATTCAGTACTTC,CASSLVDGYLAKNIQYF
few,.,TRBV29-1,TRBJ1-2,TGCAGCGTTGATTTCAGGGACTATGGCTACACCTTC,CSVDFRDYGYTF
few,.,TRBV4-1,TRBJ1-2,TGCGCCAGCAGCCAATCCGCCAGGGCCGGTGGCTACACCTTC,CASSQSARAGGYTF
few,.,TRBV23-1,TRBJ1-4,TGCGCCAGCAGTCAATCGCGAGGCAGGGGTTGGGCTAGTGAAAAACTGTTTTTT,CASSQSRGRGWASEKLFF
.,.,TRBV5-1,TRBJ2-7,TGCGCCAGCAGCTTGGCACAGCCCCTCTACGAGCAGTACTTC,CASSLAQPLYEQYF
few,.,TRBV14,TRBJ2-1,TGTGCCAGCAGCCAAGCCCCCCGGGGGAGTGAGCAGTTCTTC,CASSQAPRGSEQFF
few,.,TRBV10-3,TRBJ2-5,TGTGCCATCAGTGCGGCAGAAGAGACCCAGTACTTC,CAISAAEETQYF
.,.,TRBV9,TRBJ1-2,TGTGCCAGCAGCGTCGGACATTTGGACTATGGCTACACCTTC,CASSVGHLDYGYTF
.,.,TRBV15,TRBJ2-7,TGTGCCACCAGCAGAGGGGCAGGGGCCACCTACGAGCAGTACTTC,CATSRGAGATYEQYF
.,.,TRBV18,TRBJ2-2,TGTGCCAGCTCACCCACGTTGGAGAGCACCGGGGAGCTGTTTTTT,CASSPTLESTGELFF
.,TRBD2,TRBV30,TRBJ2-3,TGTGCCTGGACCCGAGCGGGAGTCTTCACAGATACGCAGTATTTT,CAWTRAGVFTDTQYF
.,TRBD2,TRBV6-6,TRBJ2-1,TGTGCCAGCAGTTCCCCGGGACTAGCGTCCAATGAGCAGTTCTTC,CASSSPGLASNEQFF
few,.,TRBV9,TRBJ1-2,TGTGCCAGCAGCGTAGCATCGGACACCGCTAACTATGGCTACACCTTC,CASSVASDTANYGYTF
.,.,TRBV15,TRBJ2-1,TGTGCCACCAGCAGCGGACTGATTTGGAACAATGAGCAGTTCTTC,CATSSGLIWNNEQFF
few,.,TRBV19,TRBJ2-7,TGTGCCAGTAGTATAGATCCTCCGTTCTCCTACGAGCAGTACTTC,CASSIDPPFSYEQYF
few,TRBD2,TRBV5-6,TRBJ2-3,TGTGCCAGCAGCTTGTTGGCGGGGGTGGCGGATACGCAGTATTTT,CASSLLAGVADTQYF
.,TRBD1,TRBV27,TRBJ1-1,TGTGCCAGCAGTAACTACAGGGGGCATGAAGCTTTCTTT,CASSNYRGHEAFF
.,.,TRBV28,TRBJ2-2,TGTGCCAGCAGTTTAATCCCCTCGGGTGGGGGCCTTAACACCGGGGAGCTGTTTTTT,CASSLIPSGGGLNTGELFF
.,.,TRBV7-2,TRBJ1-6,TGTGCCAGCAGCCGACTCCCCGGGACGTCTGTAGTGTCACCCCTCCACTTT,CASSRLPGTSVVSPLHF
few,TRBD1,TRBV15,TRBJ2-5,TGTGCCACCAGCAGGCCAGGACAGGGCGGAAAGACCCAGTACTTC,CATSRPGQGGKTQYF
few,.,TRBV6-5,TRBJ1-2,TGTGCCAGCAGTTGGAAAACAGACTATGGCTACACCTTC,CASSWKTDYGYTF
.,TRBD1,TRBV18,TRBJ2-7,TGTGCCAGCGCCACAGGGGCGCTAAGCTCCTACGAGCAGTACTTC,CASATGALSSYEQYF
few,.,TRBV7-9,TRBJ2-7,TGTGCCAGCAGTTTTAGCGGAGCCTACGAGCAGTACTTC,CASSFSGAYEQYF
.,.,TRBV7-2,TRBJ2-1,TGTGCCAGCAGCTTATATCTGGGGTCCTACAATGAGCAGTTCTTC,CASSLYLGSYNEQFF
.,.,TRBV6-1,TRBJ2-7,TGTGCCAGCAGTGAAGTCACAGGATTCTCCTACGAGCAGTACTTC,CASSEVTGFSYEQYF
.,TRBD1,TRBV30,TRBJ1-1,TGTGCCTGGGTGGGACAGGGTAATACTGAAGCTTTCTTT,CAWVGQGNTEAFF
few,.,TRBV5-1,TRBJ2-3,TGCGCCAGCAGCTTGGGGGGAGACACAGATACGCAGTATTTT,CASSLGGDTDTQYF